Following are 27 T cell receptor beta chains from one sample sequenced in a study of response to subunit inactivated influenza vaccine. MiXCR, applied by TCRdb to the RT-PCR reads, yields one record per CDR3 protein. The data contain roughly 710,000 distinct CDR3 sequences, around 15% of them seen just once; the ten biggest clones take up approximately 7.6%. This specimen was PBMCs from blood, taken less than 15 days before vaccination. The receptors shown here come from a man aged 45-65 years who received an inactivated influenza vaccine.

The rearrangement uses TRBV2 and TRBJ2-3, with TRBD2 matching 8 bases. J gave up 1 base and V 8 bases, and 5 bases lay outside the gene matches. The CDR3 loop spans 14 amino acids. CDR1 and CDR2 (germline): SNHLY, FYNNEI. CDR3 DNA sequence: TGTGCCAGCGGGGGACTAGTAGGCACAGATACGCAGTATTTT. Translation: CASGGLVGTDTQYF. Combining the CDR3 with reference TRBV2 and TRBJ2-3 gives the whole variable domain EPEVTQTPSHQVTQMGQEVILRCVPISNHLYFYWYRQILGQKVEFLVSFYNNEISEKSEIFDDQFSVERPDGSNFTLKIRSTKLEDSAMYFCASGGLVGTDTQYFGPGTRLTVL.

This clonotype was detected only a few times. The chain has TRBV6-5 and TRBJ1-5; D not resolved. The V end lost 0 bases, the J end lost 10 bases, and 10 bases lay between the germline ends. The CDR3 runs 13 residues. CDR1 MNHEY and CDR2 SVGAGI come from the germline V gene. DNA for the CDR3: TGTGCCAGCAGTTACTCCCCTCCGGGACCCCAGCATTTT. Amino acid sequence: CASSYSPPGPQHF.

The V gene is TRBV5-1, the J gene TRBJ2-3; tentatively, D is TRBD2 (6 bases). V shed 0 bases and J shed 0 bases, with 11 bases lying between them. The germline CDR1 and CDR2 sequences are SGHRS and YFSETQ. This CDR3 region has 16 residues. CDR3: CASSLALADSTDTQYF. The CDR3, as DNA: TGCGCCAGCAGCTTGGCCTTAGCGGATAGCACAGATACGCAGTATTTT.

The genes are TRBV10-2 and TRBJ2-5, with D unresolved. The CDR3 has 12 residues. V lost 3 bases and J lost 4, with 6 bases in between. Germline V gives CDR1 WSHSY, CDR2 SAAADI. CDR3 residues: CASSDLGETQYF. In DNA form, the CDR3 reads TGCGCCAGCAGTGACTTGGGAGAGACCCAGTACTTC.

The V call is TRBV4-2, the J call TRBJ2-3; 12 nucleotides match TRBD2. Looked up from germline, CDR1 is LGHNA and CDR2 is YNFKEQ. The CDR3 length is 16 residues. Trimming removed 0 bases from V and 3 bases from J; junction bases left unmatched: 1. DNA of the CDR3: TGTGCCAGCAGCCAAGATCTAGCGGGGGGGACAGATACGCAGTATTTT. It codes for CASSQDLAGGTDTQYF.

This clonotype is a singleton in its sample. The CDR3 sequence: CASKSERVTSYNEQFF. CDR3 nucleotide sequence: TGTGCCAGCAAGTCGGAGCGGGTCACCTCCTACAATGAGCAGTTCTTC. The chain carries TRBV27 and TRBJ2-1; possibly TRBD2 for D (6 bases). Trimming removed 7 bases at V and 0 bases at J, with 16 bases between. The CDR3 totals 16 residues. Germline CDR1 MNHEY, CDR2 SMNVEV (reference sequence).

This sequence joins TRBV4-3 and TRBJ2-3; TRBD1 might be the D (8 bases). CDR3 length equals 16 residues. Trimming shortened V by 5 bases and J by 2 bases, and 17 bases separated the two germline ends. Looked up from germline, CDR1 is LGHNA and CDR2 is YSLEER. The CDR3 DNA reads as TGCGCCAGCAGCGCCCACAGGGGGGGGATCACAGATACGCAGTATTTT. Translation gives CASSAHRGGITDTQYF.

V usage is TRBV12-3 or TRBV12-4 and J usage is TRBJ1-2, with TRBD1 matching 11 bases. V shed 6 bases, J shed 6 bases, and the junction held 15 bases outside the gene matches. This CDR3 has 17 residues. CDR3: CASSRLRTGGGKNGYTF. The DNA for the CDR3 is TGTGCCAGCAGCCGACTAAGGACAGGGGGCGGAAAAAATGGCTACACCTTC.

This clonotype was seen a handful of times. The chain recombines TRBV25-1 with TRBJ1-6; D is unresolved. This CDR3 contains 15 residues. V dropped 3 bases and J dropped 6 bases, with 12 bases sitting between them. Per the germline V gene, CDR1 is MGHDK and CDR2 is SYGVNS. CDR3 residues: CASSEVVGSNSPLHF. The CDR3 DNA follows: TGTGCCAGCAGTGAGGTGGTAGGGAGTAATTCACCCCTCCACTTT.

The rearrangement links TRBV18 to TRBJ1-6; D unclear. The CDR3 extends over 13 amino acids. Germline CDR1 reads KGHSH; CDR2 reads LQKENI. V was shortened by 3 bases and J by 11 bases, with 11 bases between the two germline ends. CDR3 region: CASSPGREAPLHF. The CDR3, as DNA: TGTGCCAGCTCACCGGGAAGGGAGGCACCCCTCCACTTT.

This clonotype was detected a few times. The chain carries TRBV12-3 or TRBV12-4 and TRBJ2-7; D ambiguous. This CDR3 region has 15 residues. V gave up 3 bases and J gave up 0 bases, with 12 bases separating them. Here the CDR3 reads CASSLTDVPSYEQYF. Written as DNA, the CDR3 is TGTGCCAGCAGTTTGACGGACGTCCCCTCCTACGAGCAGTACTTC.

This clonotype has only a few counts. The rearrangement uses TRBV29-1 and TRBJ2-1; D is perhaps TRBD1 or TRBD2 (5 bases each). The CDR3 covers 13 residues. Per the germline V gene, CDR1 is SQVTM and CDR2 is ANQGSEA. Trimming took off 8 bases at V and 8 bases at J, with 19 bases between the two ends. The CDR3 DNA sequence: TGCAGCATCCGGGACCCAGCAGTGGATGAGCAGTTCTTC. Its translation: CSIRDPAVDEQFF.

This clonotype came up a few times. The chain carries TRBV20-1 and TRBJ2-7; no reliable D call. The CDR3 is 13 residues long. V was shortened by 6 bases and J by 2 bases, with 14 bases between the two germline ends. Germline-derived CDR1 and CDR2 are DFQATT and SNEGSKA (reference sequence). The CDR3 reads CSAVRQGAYEQYF. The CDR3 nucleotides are TGCAGTGCGGTTAGACAAGGAGCCTACGAGCAGTACTTC.

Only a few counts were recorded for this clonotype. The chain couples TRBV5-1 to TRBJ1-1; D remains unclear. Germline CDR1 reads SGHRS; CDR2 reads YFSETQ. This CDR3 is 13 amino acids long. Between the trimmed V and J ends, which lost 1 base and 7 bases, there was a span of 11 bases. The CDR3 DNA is TGCGCCAGCAGCTTGTTGTCGGAGGGTGAAGCTTTCTTT. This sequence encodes CASSLLSEGEAFF.

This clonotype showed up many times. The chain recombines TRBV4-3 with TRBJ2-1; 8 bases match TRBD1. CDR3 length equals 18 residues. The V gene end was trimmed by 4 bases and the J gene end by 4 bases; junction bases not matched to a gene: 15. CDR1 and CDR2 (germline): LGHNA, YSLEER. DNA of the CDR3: TGCGCCAGCAGCCCCGGACAGGGCCAACTCTCTGGATACAATGAGCAGTTCTTC. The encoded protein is CASSPGQGQLSGYNEQFF.

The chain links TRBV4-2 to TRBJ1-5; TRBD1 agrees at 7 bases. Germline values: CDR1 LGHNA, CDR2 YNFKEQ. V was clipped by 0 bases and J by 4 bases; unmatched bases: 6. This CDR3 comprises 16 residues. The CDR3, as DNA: TGTGCCAGCAGCCAAGAAGGGACAGAAAATAATCAGCCCCAGCATTTT. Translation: CASSQEGTENNQPQHF.

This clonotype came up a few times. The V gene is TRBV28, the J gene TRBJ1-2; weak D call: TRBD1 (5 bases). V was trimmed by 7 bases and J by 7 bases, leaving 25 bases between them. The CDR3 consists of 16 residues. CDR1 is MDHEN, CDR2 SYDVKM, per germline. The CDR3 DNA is TGTGCCAGCACCACCTTTCGCAGGGCCCGGGTCTCTGGCTACACCTTC. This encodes CASTTFRRARVSGYTF.

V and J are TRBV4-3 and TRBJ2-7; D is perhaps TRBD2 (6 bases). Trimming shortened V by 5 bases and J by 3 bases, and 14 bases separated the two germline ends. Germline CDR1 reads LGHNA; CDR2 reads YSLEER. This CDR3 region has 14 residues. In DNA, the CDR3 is TGCGCCAGCAGCGCGGGACTCCAGAGCTACGAGCAGTACTTC. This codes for CASSAGLQSYEQYF.

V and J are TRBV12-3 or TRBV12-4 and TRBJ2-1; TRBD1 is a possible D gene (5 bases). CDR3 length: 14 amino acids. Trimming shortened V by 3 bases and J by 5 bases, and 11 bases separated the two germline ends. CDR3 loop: CASSFSGWDNEQFF. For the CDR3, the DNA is TGTGCCAGCAGTTTCTCAGGGTGGGACAATGAGCAGTTCTTC.

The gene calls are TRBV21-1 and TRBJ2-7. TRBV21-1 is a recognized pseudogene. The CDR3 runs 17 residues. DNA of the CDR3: TGTGCCAGCAGCAATCGAGGTGGGCAGGAAGATCCCTACGAGCAGTACTTC. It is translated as CASSNRGGQEDPYEQYF.

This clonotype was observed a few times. The CDR3 protein is CASSRVAGVDGYTF. CDR3 nucleotide sequence: TGCGCCAGCAGCAGGGTCGCCGGCGTGGATGGCTACACCTTC. This sequence joins TRBV4-3 and TRBJ1-2, with D unresolved. The CDR3 extends over 14 amino acids. Germline V gene data show CDR1 as LGHNA and CDR2 as YSLEER. V shed 5 bases and J shed 6 bases, with 16 bases lying between them.

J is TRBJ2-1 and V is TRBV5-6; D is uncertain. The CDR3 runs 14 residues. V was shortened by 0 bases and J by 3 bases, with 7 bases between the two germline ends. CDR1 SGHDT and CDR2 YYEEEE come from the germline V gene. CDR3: CASSLVRIYNEQFF. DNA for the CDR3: TGTGCCAGCAGCTTGGTGAGGATCTACAATGAGCAGTTCTTC. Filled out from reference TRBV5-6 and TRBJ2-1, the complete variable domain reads DAGVTQSPTHLIKTRGQQVTLRCSPKSGHDTVSWYQQALGQGPQFIFQYYEEEERQRGNFPDRFSGHQFPNYSSELNVNALLLGDSALYLCASSLVRIYNEQFFGPGTRLTVL.

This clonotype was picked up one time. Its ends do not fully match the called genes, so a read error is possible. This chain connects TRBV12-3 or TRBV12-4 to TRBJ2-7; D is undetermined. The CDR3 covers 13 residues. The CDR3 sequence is CASSLSSTATAFF. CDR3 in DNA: TGTGCCAGCAGTTTAAGTTCGACCGCCACTGCGTTCTTC.

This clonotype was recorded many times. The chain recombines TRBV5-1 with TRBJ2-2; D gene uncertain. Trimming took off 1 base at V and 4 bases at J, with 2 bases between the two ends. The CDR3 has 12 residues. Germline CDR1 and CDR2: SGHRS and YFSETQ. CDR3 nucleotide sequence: TGCGCCAGCAGCTTGTTCACCGGGGAGCTGTTTTTT. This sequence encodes CASSLFTGELFF.

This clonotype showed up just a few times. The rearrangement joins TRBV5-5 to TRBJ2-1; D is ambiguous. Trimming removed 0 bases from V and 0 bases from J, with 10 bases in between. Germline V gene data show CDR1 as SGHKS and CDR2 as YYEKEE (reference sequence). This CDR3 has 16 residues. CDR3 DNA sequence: TGTGCCAGCAGCTTGGGGGGAAAGGGCTCCTACAATGAGCAGTTCTTC. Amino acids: CASSLGGKGSYNEQFF.

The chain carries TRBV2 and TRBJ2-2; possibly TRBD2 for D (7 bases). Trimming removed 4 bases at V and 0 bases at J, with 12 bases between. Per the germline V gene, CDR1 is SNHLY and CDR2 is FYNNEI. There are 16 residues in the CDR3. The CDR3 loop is CASSGGGASNTGELFF. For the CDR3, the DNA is TGTGCCAGCAGTGGAGGGGGGGCTTCGAACACCGGGGAGCTGTTTTTT.

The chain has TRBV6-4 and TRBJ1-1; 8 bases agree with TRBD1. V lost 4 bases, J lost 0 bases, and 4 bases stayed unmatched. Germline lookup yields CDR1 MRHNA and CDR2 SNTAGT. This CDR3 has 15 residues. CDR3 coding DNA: TGTGCCAGCAGTGTCACAGGGGGACTGAACACTGAAGCTTTCTTT. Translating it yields CASSVTGGLNTEAFF.